This T cell receptor beta chain was recorded in a study of OX40 agonist ivuxolimab in advanced cancers. Whole-study context: Partial responses were achieved by three patients: one hepatocellular carcinoma, two cutaneous melanoma.

Study findings and constraints: The CD4+ and CD8+ T cells in the blood had expanded clonally by week 6 at 0.1 to 3.0 mg/kg. Expanded peripheral T-cell antigen specificity went undetermined.

This clone was seen just once. Its antigen is as yet unknown. V was shortened by 8 bases and J by 11 bases, with 18 bases between the two germline ends. CDR3 length: 12 amino acids. The germline CDR1 and CDR2 sequences are ENHRY and SYGVKD. Sequenced by immunoSEQ multiplex PCR; TCRdb stores in-frame clones only, minus some. Of roughly 77,000 clones in the sample, around 92% were seen once. The specimen comprised CD4+ or CD8+ T cells sorted from blood, sampled in a trial of the OX40 agonist ivuxolimab. The receptor was isolated from an adult with an advanced solid tumor such as melanoma, head and neck, liver or kidney cancer. The rearrangement links TRBV10-3 to TRBJ1-1; D uncertain. The CDR3 loop is CAIVGEGRSAFF. CDR3 sequence (DNA): TGTGCCATCGTCGGAGAGGGTCGATCTGCTTTCTTT.